The 8 T cell receptor gamma chains below come from one sample, sequenced in a study of Vδ1+ human thymocytes. Sequences come from RNA converted to cDNA by reverse transcription. Multiplex PCR used pooled V-gene forward primers and a constant-region reverse primer to amplify CDR3s. TCRdb reapplied CATT to the multiplex PCR reads. The table lists over 20,000 gamma-chain clones, around 13% of them singletons. Their antigen targets remain unknown. Findings of the study overall: Thymic TRG and TRD repertoires appeared highly polyclonal, with Gaussian CDR3 length distributions.

Specimen: Vdelta1+ gamma-delta thymocytes from the thymus. Sample subset: FACS-sorted CD3+ TCRalphabeta- TCRVdelta1+ TCRVdelta2- thymocytes. These receptors originate from a child less than two years old who had congenital heart surgery.

V is TRGV2 and J is TRGJ1 or TRGJ2. Germline-derived CDR1 and CDR2 are EGSNGY and YDSYNSKV. The CDR3 is 14 residues long. V was clipped by 0 bases and J by 6 bases; unmatched bases: 8. The CDR3 reads CATWDGLEGYKKLF. CDR3 sequence (DNA): TGTGCCACCTGGGACGGGCTAGAGGGTTATAAGAAACTCTTT.

This clone has only a few counts. The rearrangement links TRGV5 to TRGJ1 or TRGJ2. There are 11 residues in the CDR3. The V gene end was trimmed by 1 base and the J gene end by 13 bases; junction bases not matched to a gene: 7. The V gene's germline CDR1 is VINAFY and CDR2 YDVSNSKD. The CDR3: CATWDSLLKLF. The CDR3 DNA follows: TGTGCCACCTGGGACAGTCTACTAAAACTCTTT.

Only a few counts were recorded for this clone. The chain carries TRGV2 and TRGJ1 or TRGJ2. Germline CDR1 and CDR2: EGSNGY and YDSYNSKV. The CDR3 consists of 14 residues. The ends lost 2 bases at V and 6 bases at J; junction bases unmatched: 10. The CDR3 here is CATWDDLLVYKKLF. DNA of the CDR3: TGTGCCACCTGGGACGACCTCCTGGTTTATAAGAAACTCTTT.

J is TRGJ1 or TRGJ2 and V is TRGV3. The germline V gene has CDR1 VTNTFY and CDR2 YDVSTARD (reference sequence). There are 17 residues in the CDR3. V lost 0 bases, J lost 0 bases, and 11 bases stayed unmatched. The CDR3 here is CATWDRRPTLNYYKKLF. CDR3 nucleotide sequence: TGTGCCACCTGGGACAGGCGGCCAACCCTGAATTATTATAAGAAACTCTTT.

A few counts support this clone. A junction boundary mismatches the germline segment, possibly from a read error. The chain carries TRGV4 and TRGJ1 or TRGJ2. Looked up from germline, CDR1 is EGSTGY and CDR2 is YDSYTSSV. This CDR3 spans 12 amino acids. The CDR3 here is CATWNGVDKKLF. As DNA, the CDR3 is TGTGCCACCTGGAATGGGGTTGATAAGAAACTCTTT.

This clone is medium-sized within its sample. Other nucleotide sequences in the sample specify the same CDR3. The chain couples TRGV4 to TRGJ1 or TRGJ2. The CDR3 has 11 residues. Germline V lookup: CDR1 EGSTGY, CDR2 YDSYTSSV. After removal of 3 bases from V and 6 bases from J, the junction contained 2 bases not matched to a gene. The CDR3 nucleotides read TGTGCCACCTGGGATCGTTATAAGAAACTCTTT. Translated, it gives CATWDRYKKLF.

This clone was detected only a few times. This rearrangement joins TRGV3 to TRGJ1 or TRGJ2. V dropped 3 bases and J dropped 9; count of bases not matched to a gene: 8. Per germline, CDR1 VTNTFY and CDR2 YDVSTARD (reference sequence). The CDR3 is 12 amino acids. The CDR3 region has the DNA TGTGCCACCTGGGACTGGCGGTTTAAGAAACTCTTT. This gives the protein CATWDWRFKKLF.

With regard to this clone: Other DNA variants within this sample encode the same CDR3. V and J are TRGV5 and TRGJP2. The CDR3 is 13 amino acids. The junction had 5 bases not matched to a gene; V was cut back by 0 bases and J by 10 bases. In germline, CDR1 is VINAFY, CDR2 YDVSNSKD. The CDR3 bases are TGTGCCACCTGGGACAGGCCTGGTTGGATCAAGACGTTT. It is translated as CATWDRPGWIKTF.